Each of the 21 T cell receptor beta chains below was sequenced from the same sample in a study of cytomegalovirus exposure and HLA in healthy donors. PCR involved 60 Vbeta and 13 Jbeta primers. Profiling relied on immunoSEQ multiplex PCR, and the TCRdb table lists in-frame clones only, not all of them. This table holds roughly 170,000 clones, 80% found once. Sequencing used PBMCs. These receptors came from a man aged 25-40 years in good health and CMV-seronegative.

The CDR3 nucleotides are TGTGCCAGCAGCTTAGGGTCCTGGAGGACTGAAGCTTTCTTT. Protein sequence: CASSLGSWRTEAFF. This rearrangement joins TRBV7-9 to TRBJ1-1; D is unresolved. Trimming removed 1 base at V and 5 bases at J, with 11 bases between. CDR3 length equals 14 residues. From germline, CDR1 is SEHNR and CDR2 FQNEAQ (reference sequence).

This clone was detected a few times. The V call is TRBV5-4, the J call TRBJ1-4; D perhaps matches TRBD1 (5 bases). The CDR3 is made up of 15 amino acids. V lost 0 bases and J 6 bases, leaving 12 bases between the germline ends. In germline, CDR1 is SGHNT, CDR2 YYREEE (reference sequence). This CDR3 reads CASSLAFAGDEKLFF. DNA for the CDR3: TGTGCCAGCAGCTTGGCTTTCGCGGGGGATGAAAAACTGTTTTTT.

This clone came up once. This chain joins TRBV13 and TRBJ2-7; D is undetermined. The V end lost 0 bases, the J end lost 7 bases, and 16 bases lay between the germline ends. Germline V gene lookup returns CDR1 PRHDT and CDR2 FYEKMQ (reference sequence). The CDR3 spans 15 residues. The CDR3: CASSLGSAPSLEQYF. DNA for the CDR3: TGTGCCAGCAGCTTAGGGAGCGCTCCATCTTTGGAGCAGTACTTC.

The chain is built from TRBV11-2 and TRBJ2-4; 7 bases agree with TRBD1. Germline V gene lookup returns CDR1 SGHAT and CDR2 FQNNGV. The ends lost 4 bases at V and 9 bases at J; junction bases unmatched: 15. The CDR3 extends over 16 amino acids. This chain's CDR3 is CASSSRSGTEIGIQYF. The CDR3 DNA is TGTGCCAGCAGCTCCCGCTCCGGGACAGAGATTGGCATTCAGTACTTC.

This rearrangement joins TRBV11-3 to TRBJ2-5; D is undetermined. The CDR3 covers 13 residues. Germline V CDR1 and CDR2: SGHNT, YENEEA. V dropped 1 base and J dropped 3 bases, with 6 bases sitting between them. The CDR3 loop is CASSLGREETQYF. The CDR3 DNA sequence: TGTGCCAGCAGCTTAGGACGGGAAGAGACCCAGTACTTC.

This clone was picked up a small number of times. Other nucleotide sequences from this sample produce the same CDR3. The chain uses TRBV29-1 and TRBJ1-3; possible D gene TRBD1, 6 bases. Germline CDR1 SQVTM, CDR2 ANQGSEA. Trimming shortened V by 1 base and J by 0 bases, and 10 bases separated the two germline ends. The CDR3 totals 15 residues. The CDR3, as DNA: TGCAGCGTTGAAGCAGGGGACGTCTCTGGAAACACCATATATTTT. This sequence encodes CSVEAGDVSGNTIYF.

The rearrangement links TRBV4-1 to TRBJ1-1; no clear D gene. Germline V gene lookup returns CDR1 MGHRA and CDR2 YSYEKL. The germline V and J ends were trimmed by 1 base and 4 bases, with 7 bases remaining between them. The CDR3 extends over 13 amino acids. CDR3 sequence reads: CASSQVRGTEAFF. The CDR3 DNA sequence: TGCGCCAGCAGCCAAGTACGCGGCACTGAAGCTTTCTTT.

This clone was seen more than once but under ten times. V gene TRBV5-6 combines with J gene TRBJ1-4; 7 bases are shared with TRBD1. Germline CDR1 and CDR2: SGHDT and YYEEEE. With 4 bases clipped from V and 0 bases from J, the junction kept 3 bases outside the gene matches. The CDR3 sequence is 15 residues long. The chain's CDR3 is CASSGTGATNEKLFF. The CDR3 coding sequence is TGTGCCAGCAGCGGTACAGGGGCAACTAATGAAAAACTGTTTTTT.

The rearrangement joins TRBV21-1 to TRBJ1-6; no check of the table's D call, TRBD1, against the DNA was made. TRBV21-1 counts as a pseudogene. The CDR3 totals 17 residues. Written as DNA, the CDR3 is TGTGCCAGCAGCAAAGAGGGAGGGACAGGGGTCTTTTCACCCCTCCACTTT. Translating it yields CASSKEGGTGVFSPLHF.

This chain joins TRBV6-4 and TRBJ1-6; D call uncertain. V lost 3 bases and J lost 0, with 15 bases in between. The V gene's germline CDR1 is MRHNA and CDR2 SNTAGT. This CDR3 is built from 18 residues. As DNA, the CDR3 is TGTGCCAGCAGTGATTCTAGCAAGGCCGGCTCCTATAATTCACCCCTCCACTTT. Its protein is CASSDSSKAGSYNSPLHF.

The chain couples TRBV6-1 to TRBJ1-1, with TRBD1 matching over 9 bases. Germline lookup yields CDR1 MNHNS and CDR2 SASEGT. The CDR3 runs 14 residues. The ends lost 5 bases at V and 5 bases at J; junction bases unmatched: 6. CDR3: CASSTQGAGTEAFF. CDR3 bases: TGTGCCAGCAGTACACAGGGGGCAGGAACTGAAGCTTTCTTT.

V and J are TRBV29-1 and TRBJ2-5; 8 bases line up with TRBD2. V gave up 3 bases and J gave up 4 bases; unmatched junction bases: 7. Germline CDR1 is SQVTM and CDR2 is ANQGSEA. This CDR3 comprises 14 residues. In DNA form, the CDR3 reads TGCAGCGTTGATGGGCGGAGCGGGGGAGAGACCCAGTACTTC. It translates to CSVDGRSGGETQYF.

Comment on this clone: Other DNA sequences within the sample encode an identical CDR3. The chain carries TRBV6-1 and TRBJ2-7, with D possibly being TRBD2 (5 bases). CDR1 and CDR2 (germline): MNHNS, SASEGT. V lost 4 bases and J lost 1, with 8 bases in between. The CDR3 has 13 amino acids. The chain's CDR3 is CASSGGLSYEQYF. The CDR3 DNA is TGTGCCAGCAGTGGAGGGCTTTCCTACGAGCAGTACTTC.

The chain joins TRBV10-3 to TRBJ2-5, with a possible D match to TRBD2 (6 bases). Trimming left V 9 bases short and J 2 bases short, with 7 bases between. The CDR3 runs 11 residues. The V gene's germline CDR1 is ENHRY and CDR2 SYGVKD. The CDR3 here is CAIREQETQYF. The DNA for the CDR3 is TGTGCCATTCGGGAGCAAGAGACCCAGTACTTC.

The rearrangement links TRBV9 to TRBJ1-2; no clear D. V lost 4 bases, J lost 6 bases, and 16 bases lay in between. This CDR3 has 14 residues. Germline V CDR1 and CDR2: SGDLS, YYNGEE. The CDR3 region is CASSPTGGVDGYTF. The CDR3, as DNA: TGTGCCAGCAGCCCAACCGGCGGGGTGGATGGCTACACCTTC.

The genes are TRBV16 and TRBJ1-1; no definite D call. The CDR3 extends over 13 amino acids. The V gene lost 3 bases and the J gene lost 2 bases, with 7 bases spanning the gap. Per the germline V gene, CDR1 is KGHSY and CDR2 is FQNENV. The CDR3 loop is CASSHTRNTEAFF. As DNA, the CDR3 is TGTGCCAGCAGCCATACAAGAAACACTGAAGCTTTCTTT.

The rearrangement links TRBV7-2 to TRBJ2-7; TRBD1 matches 8 bases. V shed 3 bases, J shed 4 bases, and the junction held 8 bases outside the gene matches. Germline CDR1 SGHTA, CDR2 FQGNSA. This CDR3 comprises 15 residues. CDR3 coding DNA: TGTGCCAGCAGCTTTTCCCAGGGGGCTTATTACGAGCAGTACTTC. Translating it yields CASSFSQGAYYEQYF.

CDR3 in amino acids: CASNLTGTAGEGDSYNEQFF. The CDR3 DNA is TGCGCCAGCAACTTGACCGGGACAGCGGGAGAGGGGGACTCCTACAATGAGCAGTTCTTC. The gene calls are TRBV10-1 and TRBJ2-1, with D perhaps matching TRBD2 (8 bases). Per the germline V gene, CDR1 is WNHNN and CDR2 is SYGVQD (reference sequence). The CDR3 runs 20 residues. The V end lost 7 bases, the J end lost 0 bases, and 28 bases lay between the germline ends.

V is TRBV5-1 and J is TRBJ2-1; TRBD1 matches at 11 bases. This CDR3 has 14 residues. Germline CDR1 reads SGHRS; CDR2 reads YFSETQ. Losses at the gene ends were 3 bases for V and 7 bases for J; bases not matched to a gene: 3. This CDR3 is CASSSRDRGNEQFF. The CDR3 bases are TGCGCCAGCAGCTCCAGGGACAGGGGGAATGAGCAGTTCTTC. The variable domain in full, completed from reference TRBV5-1 and TRBJ2-1, reads KAGVTQTPRYLIKTRGQQVTLSCSPISGHRSVSWYQQTPGQGLQFLFEYFSETQRNKGNFPGRFSGRQFSNSRSEMNVSTLELGDSALYLCASSSRDRGNEQFFGPGTRLTVL.

This clone was seen only a few times. The rearrangement joins TRBV29-1 to TRBJ2-7, with D maybe TRBD1 (6 bases). This CDR3 contains 14 residues. Trimming left V 6 bases short and J 2 bases short, with 17 bases between. In germline, CDR1 is SQVTM, CDR2 ANQGSEA. As DNA, the CDR3 is TGCAGCGTCGAGACAGGAGCTCGGCCCTACGAGCAGTACTTC. It specifies CSVETGARPYEQYF.

V usage is TRBV30 and J usage is TRBJ2-5; D might be TRBD1 (6 bases). This CDR3 has 15 amino acids. V was clipped by 0 bases and J by 1 base, with 12 bases between them. Germline loops: CDR1 GTSNPN, CDR2 SVGIG (reference sequence). For the CDR3, the DNA is TGTGCCTGGAGTGTACGGGCAGGGGTCCAAGAGACCCAGTACTTC. Residues: CAWSVRAGVQETQYF.